This T cell receptor (beta chain) appears in the sequencing data of a study of blood T cell repertoires in COVID-19. Study-level information: From the United States, Italy and Spain came samples of acute and convalescent COVID-19. The cDNA or gDNA used as material had been derived from T cells, B-cell-depleted T cells, or PBMCs.

Original processing notes: From reference gene primer amplification, estimates of nucleated cell counts were derived. Sequencing used immunoSEQ multiplex PCR; TCRdb keeps in-frame clones, though not all of them. From that table come the V and J calls and clone size; the DNA was used to work out D and trimming. The repertoire holds some 150,000 clones, over 80% seen once, with roughly 1% in the top ten. This CDR3 comprises 14 residues. Germline CDR1 SGHVS, CDR2 FQNEAQ. Deletions cut 5 bases from V and 1 base from J, with 9 bases between. The source is a woman aged 50 to 65 with acute or convalescent COVID-19. The V and J genes are TRBV7-8 and TRBJ1-5, with D unresolved. Material: peripheral blood. In nucleotides, the CDR3 is TGTGCCAGCAGCCAATATAGAAGCAATCAGCCCCAGCATTTT. Translation: CASSQYRSNQPQHF.